The 7 T cell receptor beta chains listed next were all sequenced from one sample in a study of human T cells and chemical hapten exposure. Sample time point: patch test 1, 2 weeks after DPC sensitization. Treatment described: therapeutic diphenylcyclopropenone sensitization with weekly scalp DPC. TCRdb used MiXCR to reprocess the RACE reads, holding one entry per CDR3 protein. Here the sample spans 74,000 or so distinct CDR3 sequences, 12% being singletons. The starting material was whole blood, obtained in connection with sensitization to the hapten diphenylcyclopropenone (DPC). These receptors were obtained from a woman aged 55 to 70 with alopecia areata. Some clones in this sample may be carry-over from other donors' samples.

The table lists this clonotype with many counts. CDR3 residues: CASSLNRRNLFF. The DNA of the CDR3 is TGTGCCAGCAGCTTAAACAGGCGGAATCTGTTCTTC. This sequence joins TRBV7-3 and TRBJ2-1; D might be TRBD1 (5 bases). This CDR3 spans 12 amino acids. V lost 1 base to trimming and J lost 15 bases, with 13 bases between them. Per germline, CDR1 SGHTA and CDR2 FQGTGA.

The chain combines TRBV27 with TRBJ2-5; no firm D call. The V and J ends lost 6 bases and 1 base respectively, with 9 bases between them. CDR3 length: 13 residues. CDR1 is MNHEY, CDR2 SMNVEV, per germline (reference sequence). The CDR3 sequence: CASRPGFQETQYF. DNA for the CDR3: TGTGCCAGCAGGCCCGGGTTCCAAGAGACCCAGTACTTC.

At least ten counts were recorded for this clonotype. V and J are TRBV6-6 and TRBJ1-4; D is uncertain. V gave up 0 bases and J gave up 0 bases, with 5 bases separating them. Germline V gene sequence: CDR1 MNHNY, CDR2 SVGAGI (reference sequence). This CDR3 spans 15 amino acids. The CDR3 bases are TGTGCCAGCAGTTACTCGACCGCAACTAATGAAAAACTGTTTTTT. It translates to CASSYSTATNEKLFF.

This clonotype was picked up many times. The chain employs TRBV12-3 or TRBV12-4 and TRBJ1-1; D is perhaps TRBD1 (6 bases). Trimming took off 4 bases at V and 0 bases at J, with 12 bases between the two ends. The CDR3 length is 15 residues. CDR3 nucleotide sequence: TGTGCCAGCAGTTCGGGGGCATTGGTGAACACTGAAGCTTTCTTT. This codes for CASSSGALVNTEAFF.

This clonotype occurred many times. The J gene is TRBJ1-1, the V gene TRBV11-2; D is ambiguous. Germline V CDR1 and CDR2: SGHAT, FQNNGV. Trimming shortened V by 5 bases and J by 0 bases, and 10 bases separated the two germline ends. There are 14 residues in the CDR3. Written as DNA, the CDR3 is TGTGCCAGCAGCCTGAGACCGATGAACACTGAAGCTTTCTTT. It yields the protein CASSLRPMNTEAFF. The whole variable domain, remainder taken from reference TRBV11-2 and TRBJ1-1, is EAGVAQSPRYKIIEKRQSVAFWCNPISGHATLYWYQQILGQGPKLLIQFQNNGVVDDSQLPKDRFSAERLKGVDSTLKIQPAKLEDSAVYLCASSLRPMNTEAFFGQGTRLTVV.

This clonotype was observed many times. The chain recombines TRBV12-3 or TRBV12-4 with TRBJ1-3, with a possible D match to TRBD1 (6 bases). Trimming shortened V by 2 bases and J by 7 bases, and 6 bases separated the two germline ends. The CDR3 runs to 12 residues. The CDR3 loop reads CASSLQGNTIYF. The CDR3, as DNA: TGTGCCAGCAGTTTACAGGGGAACACCATATATTTT.

This clonotype was counted many times. The chain joins TRBV20-1 to TRBJ2-1, with no clear D. Germline V gene sequence: CDR1 DFQATT, CDR2 SNEGSKA (reference sequence). The CDR3 is 13 residues long. Trimming pared 6 bases from V and 5 bases from J, leaving 14 bases between. In DNA, the CDR3 is TGCAGTGCCATGGGCCAGATCGACAATGAGCAGTTCTTC. Its translation is CSAMGQIDNEQFF.